This T cell receptor (beta chain) comes out of a study of PD-L1 blockade in urothelial cancer. A word on this clone: Antigen: not known.

Time point given: pretreatment peripheral blood. Peripheral blood mononuclear cells were collected from every patient before and during treatment, yielding between 1 and 8 samples per patient. From germline, CDR1 is SEHNR and CDR2 FQNEAQ (reference sequence). V was pared by 2 bases and J by 4 bases, with 7 bases of the junction left unmatched. The CDR3 runs 15 residues. The templates were synthetic TCR analogs, and they were spiked into each PCR. Profiled with immunoSEQ multiplex PCR; TCRdb holds only in-frame clones, not every one. The sample includes 70,000 to 100,000 clones, 84% of them seen just once. Overall study results and limits: Pretreatment blood TCR clonality under the median forecast improved survival.

The sample in question was PBMCs, obtained around atezolizumab (anti-PD-L1) treatment. The sequence was collected from a man between 60 and 75 years old with urothelial cancer. The rearrangement joins TRBV7-9 to TRBJ2-7; 8 bases agree with TRBD1. In DNA form, the CDR3 reads TGTGCCAGCAGCTTACGATCAGGGGGCATGTACGAGCAGTACTTC. Translating it yields CASSLRSGGMYEQYF. The variable domain in full, with the rest retrieved from reference TRBV7-9 and TRBJ2-7, is DTGVSQNPRHKITKRGQNVTFRCDPISEHNRLYWYRQTLGQGPEFLTYFQNEAQLEKSRLLSDRFSAERPKGSFSTLEIQRTEQGDSAMYLCASSLRSGGMYEQYFGPGTRLTVT.